The 3 T cell receptor beta chains below were found in one sample sequenced in a study of response to subunit inactivated influenza vaccine. A single record per CDR3 protein comes from TCRdb applying MiXCR to the RT-PCR reads. The data show 590,000 or so distinct CDR3 sequences, around 15% seen once. Here the sequenced sample was PBMCs from blood, taken approximately 15 days before vaccination. Receptors were obtained from a man aged 50-59 years who received an inactivated influenza vaccine.

This clonotype was detected only a few times. The rearrangement links TRBV20-1 to TRBJ2-1, with D unresolved. V was shortened by 0 bases and J by 13 bases, with 13 bases between the two germline ends. There are 12 residues in the CDR3. Germline-derived CDR1 and CDR2 are DFQATT and SNEGSKA (reference sequence). The DNA of the CDR3 is TGCAGTGCTAGAGATTACTCCATAGCCCAGTTCTTC. Its translation is CSARDYSIAQFF.

This sequence joins TRBV20-1 and TRBJ1-1; no clear D. The germline V gene has CDR1 DFQATT and CDR2 SNEGSKA (reference sequence). The CDR3 extends over 16 amino acids. V gave up 0 bases and J gave up 1 base, with 15 bases separating them. As DNA, the CDR3 is TGCAGTGCTAGAGAAGGGAGGGCCCCACCGAACACTGAAGCTTTCTTT. Protein: CSAREGRAPPNTEAFF.

This clonotype was detected a few times. DNA for the CDR3: TGCGCCAGCAGCTCAGACAGGGGTTTCAATGAGCAGTTCTTC. Amino acids: CASSSDRGFNEQFF. The V call is TRBV5-1, the J call TRBJ2-1; the match to TRBD1 covers 8 bases. Germline values: CDR1 SGHRS, CDR2 YFSETQ. V dropped 3 bases and J dropped 6; count of bases not matched to a gene: 5. This CDR3 region has 14 residues.